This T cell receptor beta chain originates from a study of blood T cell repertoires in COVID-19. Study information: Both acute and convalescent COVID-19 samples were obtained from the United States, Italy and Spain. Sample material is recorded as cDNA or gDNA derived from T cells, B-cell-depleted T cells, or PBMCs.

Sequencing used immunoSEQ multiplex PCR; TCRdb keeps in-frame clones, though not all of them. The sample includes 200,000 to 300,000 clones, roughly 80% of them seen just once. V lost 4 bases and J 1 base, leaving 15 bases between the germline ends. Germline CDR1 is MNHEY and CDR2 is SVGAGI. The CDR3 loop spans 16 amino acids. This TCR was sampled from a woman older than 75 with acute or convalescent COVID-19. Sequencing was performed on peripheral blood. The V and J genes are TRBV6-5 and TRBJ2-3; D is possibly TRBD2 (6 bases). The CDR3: CASSFRLVGRTDTQYF. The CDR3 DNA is TGTGCCAGCAGTTTCAGACTAGTCGGGCGCACAGATACGCAGTATTTT.